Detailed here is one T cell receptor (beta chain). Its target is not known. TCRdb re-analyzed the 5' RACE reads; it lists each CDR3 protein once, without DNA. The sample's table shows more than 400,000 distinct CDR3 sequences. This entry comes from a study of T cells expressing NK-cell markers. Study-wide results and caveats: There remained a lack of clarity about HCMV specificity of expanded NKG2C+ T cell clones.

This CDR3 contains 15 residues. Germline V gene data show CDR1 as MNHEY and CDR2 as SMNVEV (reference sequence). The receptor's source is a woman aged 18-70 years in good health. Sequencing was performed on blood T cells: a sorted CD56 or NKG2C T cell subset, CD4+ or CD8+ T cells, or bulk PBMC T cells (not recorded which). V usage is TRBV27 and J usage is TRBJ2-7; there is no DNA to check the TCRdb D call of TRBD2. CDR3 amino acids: CATRTSGYSGYEQYF.